This T cell receptor (beta chain) was identified during a study of blood T cell repertoires in COVID-19. Study as a whole: COVID-19 samples from acute and convalescent phases originated in the United States, Italy and Spain. T cells, B-cell-depleted T cells, or PBMCs provided the cDNA or gDNA that served as material.

CDR1 SGHKS and CDR2 YYEKEE come from the germline V gene (reference sequence). CDR3 length equals 16 residues. V was clipped by 4 bases and J by 3 bases; unmatched bases: 9. As originally analysed: Reference gene primer amplification gave estimated nucleated cell counts. This table comes from immunoSEQ multiplex PCR, and its TCRdb copy is limited to in-frame clones, with some not included. Clone size and the V and J calls come from that table; the DNA yielded D and trimming. Here the sample spans hundreds of thousands of clones, roughly nine tenths being singletons. The source is a woman aged 25 to 39 who had recovered from COVID-19. The specimen sequenced was PBMCs or T cells enriched from blood (not recorded which). The rearrangement links TRBV5-5 to TRBJ1-2; 10 bases line up with TRBD1. CDR3 DNA sequence: TGTGCCAGCAGCCTCAGTGACAGGGGGCTTTACTATGGCTACACCTTC. This translates into CASSLSDRGLYYGYTF.